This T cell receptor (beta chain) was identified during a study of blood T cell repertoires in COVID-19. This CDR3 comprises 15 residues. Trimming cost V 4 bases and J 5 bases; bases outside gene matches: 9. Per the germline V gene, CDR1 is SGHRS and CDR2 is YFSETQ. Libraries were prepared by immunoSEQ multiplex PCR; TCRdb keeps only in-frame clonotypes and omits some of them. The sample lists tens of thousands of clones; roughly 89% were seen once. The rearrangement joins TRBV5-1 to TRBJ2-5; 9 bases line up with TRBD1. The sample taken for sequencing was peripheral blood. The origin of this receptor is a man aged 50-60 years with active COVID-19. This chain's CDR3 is CASSTGTGRLETQYF. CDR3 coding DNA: TGCGCCAGCAGCACCGGGACAGGGCGCTTGGAGACCCAGTACTTC.